This TCR beta chain emerged from a study of OX40 agonist ivuxolimab in advanced cancers. The CDR3 runs to 16 residues. V gave up 7 bases and J gave up 4 bases, with 21 bases separating them. The germline V gene has CDR1 LNHDA and CDR2 SQIVND (reference sequence). This clone was observed a handful of times. Profiling relied on immunoSEQ multiplex PCR, and the TCRdb table lists in-frame clones only, not all of them. The sample contains about 110,000 clones, around nine tenths of which appear only once. V is TRBV19 and J is TRBJ2-3, with D uncertain. The material was CD4+ or CD8+ T cells sorted from blood, obtained in a trial of the OX40 agonist ivuxolimab. The sequence was collected from an adult with an advanced solid tumor such as melanoma, head and neck, liver or kidney cancer. Here the CDR3 reads CASIPLGMVWADTQYF. The CDR3, as DNA: TGTGCCAGTATCCCCCTGGGTATGGTTTGGGCAGATACGCAGTATTTT.